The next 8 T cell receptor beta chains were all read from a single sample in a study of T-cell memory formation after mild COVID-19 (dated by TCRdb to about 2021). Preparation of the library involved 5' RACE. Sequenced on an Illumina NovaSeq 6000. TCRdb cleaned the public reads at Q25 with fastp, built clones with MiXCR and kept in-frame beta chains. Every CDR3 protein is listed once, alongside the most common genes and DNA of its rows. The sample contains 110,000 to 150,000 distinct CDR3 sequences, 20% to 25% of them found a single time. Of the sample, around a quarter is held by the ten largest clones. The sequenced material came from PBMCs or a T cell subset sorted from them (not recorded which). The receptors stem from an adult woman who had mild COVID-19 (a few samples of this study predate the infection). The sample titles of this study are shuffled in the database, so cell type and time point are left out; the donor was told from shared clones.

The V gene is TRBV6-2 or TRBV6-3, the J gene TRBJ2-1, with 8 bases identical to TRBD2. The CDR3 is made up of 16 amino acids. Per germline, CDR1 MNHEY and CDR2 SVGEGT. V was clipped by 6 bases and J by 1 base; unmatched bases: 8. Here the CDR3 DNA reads TGTGCCAGCAGCCACCCGGGACTAGGTTCCTACAATGAGCAGTTCTTC. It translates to CASSHPGLGSYNEQFF.

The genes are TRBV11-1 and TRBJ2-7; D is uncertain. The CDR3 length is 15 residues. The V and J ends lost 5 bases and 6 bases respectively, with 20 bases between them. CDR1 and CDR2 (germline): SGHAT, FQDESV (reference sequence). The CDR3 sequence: CASSDNSDGFLEQYF. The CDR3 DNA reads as TGTGCCAGCAGCGATAACTCCGACGGTTTTCTCGAGCAGTACTTC. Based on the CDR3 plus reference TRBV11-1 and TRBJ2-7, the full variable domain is EAEVAQSPRYKITEKSQAVAFWCDPISGHATLYWYRQILGQGPELLVQFQDESVVDDSQLPKDRFSAERLKGVDSTLKIQPAELGDSAMYLCASSDNSDGFLEQYFGPGTRLTVT.

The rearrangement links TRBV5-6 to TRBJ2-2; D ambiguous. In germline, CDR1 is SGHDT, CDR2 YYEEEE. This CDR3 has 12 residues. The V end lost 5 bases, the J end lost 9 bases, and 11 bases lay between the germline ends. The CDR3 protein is CASSSGPRELFF. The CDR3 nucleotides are TGTGCCAGCAGTTCCGGGCCAAGGGAGCTGTTTTTT.

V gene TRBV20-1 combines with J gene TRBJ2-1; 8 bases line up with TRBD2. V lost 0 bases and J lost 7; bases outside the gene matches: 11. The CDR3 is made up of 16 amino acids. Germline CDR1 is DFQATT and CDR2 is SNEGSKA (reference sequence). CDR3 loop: CSARDTLAGSWNEQFF. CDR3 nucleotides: TGCAGTGCTAGAGATACCCTAGCGGGCTCCTGGAATGAGCAGTTCTTC.

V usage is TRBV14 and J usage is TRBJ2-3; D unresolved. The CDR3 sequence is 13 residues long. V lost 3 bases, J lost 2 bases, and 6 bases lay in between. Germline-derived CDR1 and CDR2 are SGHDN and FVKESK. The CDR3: CASSQEITDTQYF. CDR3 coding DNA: TGTGCCAGCAGCCAGGAGATCACAGATACGCAGTATTTT.

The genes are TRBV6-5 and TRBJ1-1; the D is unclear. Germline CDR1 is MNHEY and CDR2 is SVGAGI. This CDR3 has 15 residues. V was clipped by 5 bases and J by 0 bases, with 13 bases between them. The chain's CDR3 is CASSPLGLMNTEAFF. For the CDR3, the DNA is TGTGCCAGCAGTCCCCTTGGCCTCATGAACACTGAAGCTTTCTTT.

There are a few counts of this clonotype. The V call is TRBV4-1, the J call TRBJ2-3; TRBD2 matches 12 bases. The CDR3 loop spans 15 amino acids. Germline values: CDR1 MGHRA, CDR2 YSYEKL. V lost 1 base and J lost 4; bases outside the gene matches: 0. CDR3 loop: CASSQGLAGADTQYF. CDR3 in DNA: TGCGCCAGCAGCCAAGGACTAGCGGGGGCAGATACGCAGTATTTT.

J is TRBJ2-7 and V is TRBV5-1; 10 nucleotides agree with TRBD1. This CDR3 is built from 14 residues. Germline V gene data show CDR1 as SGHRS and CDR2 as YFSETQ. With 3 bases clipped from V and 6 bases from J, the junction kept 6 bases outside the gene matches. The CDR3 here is CASSSGQGIIEQYF. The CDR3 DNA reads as TGCGCCAGCAGCTCGGGACAGGGGATTATCGAGCAGTACTTC.